Presented here are 19 T cell receptor beta chains from one specimen sequenced in a study. TCRdb ran MiXCR on the 5' RACE reads and lists one entry per CDR3 protein. The sample records about 54,000 distinct CDR3 sequences, over 15% being singletons. The specimen sequenced was naive CD4+ T cells sorted from blood. This sample's subset: naive CD4+ T cells, CD4+CD45RA+CD25-. The receptors originated from a female donor with breast cancer.

The V call is TRBV5-1, the J call TRBJ2-1, with 10 bases identical to TRBD2. J gave up 3 bases and V 3 bases, and 3 bases lay outside the gene matches. The CDR3 length is 15 residues. Germline CDR1 SGHRS, CDR2 YFSETQ. The CDR3 nucleotides are TGCGCCAGCAGCTCGGCTAGCGGGGGCTACAATGAGCAGTTCTTC. Its translation is CASSSASGGYNEQFF. Using reference TRBV5-1 and TRBJ2-1 for the parts outside the CDR3, the full variable domain is KAGVTQTPRYLIKTRGQQVTLSCSPISGHRSVSWYQQTPGQGLQFLFEYFSETQRNKGNFPGRFSGRQFSNSRSEMNVSTLELGDSALYLCASSSASGGYNEQFFGPGTRLTVL.

The rearrangement links TRBV7-2 to TRBJ2-1; unclear D gene. The CDR3 is 12 residues long. V was pared by 5 bases and J by 8 bases, with 10 bases between. Germline assignment: CDR1 SGHTA and CDR2 FQGNSA. The chain's CDR3 is CASSPANDEQFF. The CDR3 nucleotides read TGTGCCAGCAGCCCTGCAAACGATGAGCAGTTCTTC.

This clonotype showed up many times. The chain employs TRBV27 and TRBJ1-2; the D is unclear. This CDR3 has 14 amino acids. Germline CDR1 and CDR2: MNHEY and SMNVEV (reference sequence). The V end lost 0 bases, the J end lost 2 bases, and 7 bases lay between the germline ends. In DNA, the CDR3 is TGTGCCAGCAGTTTATCAGGATTAAACTATGGCTACACCTTC. Its protein is CASSLSGLNYGYTF.

The table lists this clonotype with many counts. The chain couples TRBV12-3 or TRBV12-4 to TRBJ2-7; no reliable D call. The CDR3 sequence is 14 residues long. V shed 5 bases and J shed 1 base, with 12 bases lying between them. The CDR3 reads CASSPQVLSYEQYF. The CDR3 DNA reads TGTGCCAGCAGTCCCCAGGTTTTATCCTACGAGCAGTACTTC.

The chain couples TRBV28 to TRBJ1-3; D call uncertain. V dropped 2 bases and J dropped 4 bases, with 9 bases sitting between them. CDR3 length: 14 amino acids. The germline V gene encodes CDR1 MDHEN and CDR2 SYDVKM. The CDR3 is CASSLSSHGNTIYF. CDR3 in DNA: TGTGCCAGCAGTTTAAGTAGTCACGGAAACACCATATATTTT.

A few counts support this clonotype. The chain combines TRBV7-9 with TRBJ2-5, with a tentative D call TRBD2 (6 bases). The V end was cut by 3 bases, the J end by 4 bases, with 9 bases between. The CDR3 contains 13 residues. The germline V gene encodes CDR1 SEHNR and CDR2 FQNEAQ (reference sequence). CDR3 nucleotides: TGTGCCAGCAGCTTGACTAGTTTAGAGACCCAGTACTTC. Translation gives CASSLTSLETQYF. The complete variable domain, with remaining parts taken from reference TRBV7-9 and TRBJ2-5, reads DTGVSQNPRHKITKRGQNVTFRCDPISEHNRLYWYRQTLGQGPEFLTYFQNEAQLEKSRLLSDRFSAERPKGSFSTLEIQRTEQGDSAMYLCASSLTSLETQYFGPGTRLLVL.

With respect to this clonotype: A read error is possible here, since a much larger clone lies one base away. V gene TRBV10-3 combines with J gene TRBJ1-5; 7 nucleotides line up with TRBD1. The CDR3 spans 13 residues. Germline assignment: CDR1 ENHRY and CDR2 SYGVKD. With V trimmed by 10 bases and J by 2 bases, 5 bases remained unmatched. Here the CDR3 DNA reads TGTGCCAGACAGGGTGATGGCAATCAGCCCCAGCATTTT. It codes for CARQGDGNQPQHF.

This clonotype was found once. The J gene is TRBJ2-1, the V gene TRBV19; TRBD2 matches at 7 bases. The length of the CDR3 is 15 residues. The junction had 8 bases not matched to a gene; V was cut back by 4 bases and J by 5 bases. Germline V gene lookup returns CDR1 LNHDA and CDR2 SQIVND (reference sequence). As DNA, the CDR3 is TGTGCCAGTAGTAGGACCCGGGAGGAGAACAATGAGCAGTTCTTC. It is translated as CASSRTREENNEQFF.

A remark on this clonotype: Because it lacks the conserved phenylalanine or tryptophan at the end, this CDR3 is likely a read error. The chain carries TRBV12-3 or TRBV12-4 and TRBJ2-3, with D possibly being TRBD2 (5 bases). The CDR3 has 13 residues. V lost 7 bases, J lost 5 bases, and 13 bases lay in between. The CDR3 region has the DNA TGTGCCAGCACCCGGGCGGGCGAAGATACGCAGTATCTT. Translating gives CASTRAGEDTQYL.

This clonotype was recorded many times. The rearrangement links TRBV6-2 or TRBV6-3 to TRBJ2-5; D possibly corresponds to TRBD1 (6 bases). The V gene lost 6 bases and the J gene lost 7 bases, with 12 bases spanning the gap. There are 12 residues in the CDR3. Germline loops: CDR1 MNHEY, CDR2 SVGEGT. CDR3 in amino acids: CASSRQDGTQYF. The CDR3 DNA follows: TGTGCCAGCAGCCGACAGGACGGGACCCAGTACTTC.

This clonotype was counted many times. This chain joins TRBV5-1 and TRBJ2-1, with 9 bases that match TRBD1. V was pared by 0 bases and J by 9 bases, with 4 bases of the junction left unmatched. The CDR3 consists of 14 residues. Germline CDR1 reads SGHRS; CDR2 reads YFSETQ. CDR3 residues: CASSLVTDRGEQFF. The CDR3 region has the DNA TGCGCCAGCAGCTTGGTGACGGACAGGGGTGAGCAGTTCTTC. Full variable domain (remainder filled in from reference TRBV5-1 and TRBJ2-1): KAGVTQTPRYLIKTRGQQVTLSCSPISGHRSVSWYQQTPGQGLQFLFEYFSETQRNKGNFPGRFSGRQFSNSRSEMNVSTLELGDSALYLCASSLVTDRGEQFFGPGTRLTVL.

A few counts support this clonotype. V usage is TRBV3-1 and J usage is TRBJ1-6; D not certain. This CDR3 has 14 amino acids. CDR1 is LGHDT and CDR2 is YNNKEL in the germline V gene (reference sequence). The V and J ends lost 0 bases and 11 bases respectively, with 11 bases between them. This CDR3 is CASSQDMGDTPLHF. DNA for the CDR3: TGTGCCAGCAGCCAAGATATGGGAGATACACCCCTCCACTTT.

In this sample, this clonotype turned up a few times. A clone one base away is much larger, so this may be a read error. The V and J genes are TRBV7-8 and TRBJ2-6; 7 positions match TRBD1. Germline loops: CDR1 SGHVS, CDR2 FQNEAQ. The CDR3 consists of 17 residues. The CDR3 region is CVSSFRQGVSGANVLTF. The CDR3 DNA reads as TGTGTCAGCAGCTTTCGACAGGGCGTCTCTGGGGCCAACGTCCTGACTTTC.

The gene calls are TRBV12-3 or TRBV12-4 and TRBJ2-1, with D uncertain. The CDR3 contains 13 residues. V was pared by 1 base and J by 8 bases, with 9 bases between. Written as DNA, the CDR3 is TGTGCCAGCAGTTTAGTACTACCATATGAGCAGTTCTTC. Encoded protein: CASSLVLPYEQFF.

This clonotype has only a few counts. The rearrangement uses TRBV5-1 and TRBJ2-5; TRBD2 aligns across 11 bases. Germline V CDR1 and CDR2: SGHRS, YFSETQ. The CDR3 has 15 amino acids. Germline trimming cut 4 bases from V and 2 bases from J; bases unmatched to any gene: 4. The CDR3 protein is CASSEVAGGQETQYF. Written as DNA, the CDR3 is TGCGCCAGCAGCGAGGTAGCGGGGGGGCAAGAGACCCAGTACTTC.

This clonotype was recorded at least ten times. The chain combines TRBV6-2 or TRBV6-3 with TRBJ1-2; tentatively, D is TRBD1 (5 bases). The CDR3 runs to 14 residues. With 3 bases removed from V and 4 bases from J, the gap between germline ends came to 12 bases. Germline V gene lookup returns CDR1 MNHEY and CDR2 SVGEGT. The CDR3 is CASSYPGGAYGYTF. The CDR3 DNA reads TGTGCCAGCAGTTATCCCGGAGGGGCCTATGGCTACACCTTC.

The chain recombines TRBV5-1 with TRBJ1-2, with 7 bases matching TRBD1. The germline gives CDR1 SGHRS, CDR2 YFSETQ. J lost 8 bases, V lost 3 bases, and 7 bases had no gene match. This CDR3 region has 13 residues. Written as DNA, the CDR3 is TGCGCCAGCAGCTCGGTGACAGGGAGCGGCTACACCTTC. Its translation is CASSSVTGSGYTF.

V usage is TRBV5-1 and J usage is TRBJ2-4; 7 positions agree with TRBD2. V was clipped by 0 bases and J by 5 bases; unmatched bases: 2. CDR1 SGHRS and CDR2 YFSETQ come from the germline V gene. This CDR3 spans 14 amino acids. For the CDR3, the DNA is TGCGCCAGCAGCTTGGATCTAGCGGAAAACATTCAGTACTTC. It codes for CASSLDLAENIQYF.

The gene calls are TRBV11-2 and TRBJ2-3, with D hard to call. Trimming left V 2 bases short and J 0 bases short, with 9 bases between. The germline CDR1 and CDR2 sequences are SGHAT and FQNNGV. This CDR3 spans 15 amino acids. The CDR3 DNA reads as TGTGCCAGCAGCTTATCTCAGCTAAGCACAGATACGCAGTATTTT. It encodes CASSLSQLSTDTQYF.